This T cell receptor (beta chain) was sequenced for a study of blood T cell repertoires in COVID-19. Study context: From the United States, Italy and Spain came samples of acute and convalescent COVID-19. The cDNA or gDNA used as material had been derived from T cells, B-cell-depleted T cells, or PBMCs.

Profiling relied on immunoSEQ multiplex PCR, and the TCRdb table lists in-frame clones only, not all of them. The profile shows more than 200,000 clones, approximately 90% of them singletons. The sequence came from a man between 25 and 39 years old with COVID-19, enrolled during active disease. The sequenced material came from peripheral blood.

The CDR3 reads CASSPLQGTEAFF. CDR3 in DNA: TGTGCCAGCTCACCCTTACAGGGAACTGAAGCTTTCTTT. The rearrangement joins TRBV18 to TRBJ1-1; TRBD1 is a possible D gene (6 bases). Deletions cut 3 bases from V and 5 bases from J, with 10 bases between. The V gene's germline CDR1 is KGHSH and CDR2 LQKENI. The CDR3 runs 13 residues.